The rows below give T cell receptor beta chains drawn from one sample of a study of T cells in Graves' hyperthyroidism and ophthalmopathy. Each CDR3 protein gets one entry after TCRdb re-called the multiplex PCR reads with MiXCR. The table includes around 500,000 distinct CDR3 sequences, roughly 15% detected once. Sequenced: blood. These receptors were collected from a woman younger than 45 with Graves' ophthalmopathy. The conserved cysteine and the conserved F or W are not part of the CDR3 here. Only part of the rows carry a size: once, few, many, or a class if the clone is expanded.

J gene	clone size	V gene	CDR3 protein
TRBJ2-7	many	TRBV28	ASSPTGAGLEHYEQY
TRBJ2-1	NA	TRBV27	ASSVRLAGGYNEQF
TRBJ2-5	many	TRBV5-1	ASSLGGPEETQY
TRBJ2-7	many	TRBV7-2	ASSWRDTSYEQY
TRBJ2-1	many	TRBV7-9	ASSSGIIQF
TRBJ2-7	many	TRBV6-2/TRBV6-3	ASSYSSSYEQY
TRBJ2-3	NA	TRBV15	ATSRVRDGTQY
TRBJ2-5	NA	TRBV12-5	ASAGGGGETQY
TRBJ2-2	many	TRBV20-1	SARVPQGRAYTGELF
TRBJ1-4	many	TRBV30	AIGTPKDEKLF
TRBJ2-5	NA	TRBV28	ASSTDGDRGRKTQY
TRBJ2-7	many	TRBV11-1	ASSLVGDTYEQY
TRBJ1-2	few	TRBV24-1	ATSEGSGRGIDGYT
TRBJ1-5	few	TRBV6-2/TRBV6-3	ASSYVGGTQPQH
TRBJ2-7	many	TRBV20-1	SARDINYSLSYEQY
TRBJ2-7	few	TRBV20-1	SARAVTSGRAYEQY
TRBJ2-5	many	TRBV7-2	ASSLVRAIQETQY
TRBJ2-7	NA	TRBV28	ASSPTDRTDVYEQY
TRBJ2-3	many	TRBV27	ASSQSPSGRTDTQY
TRBJ2-1	many	TRBV28	ASSFFQLGRPSGTNEQF
TRBJ2-2	NA	TRBV7-9	ASSSIGVSTGELF
TRBJ2-7	few	TRBV10-1	ASSDGGSSYEQY
TRBJ2-4	NA	TRBV19	ASSDRGRALAKNIQY
TRBJ1-2	NA	TRBV29-1	SVLTGGYT
TRBJ2-7	many	TRBV28	ASSSGLPFEQY
TRBJ2-3	NA	TRBV30	AWTPGPGGTQY
TRBJ2-7	NA	TRBV12-3/TRBV12-4	ASSYRGSSEQY
TRBJ2-1	NA	TRBV7-9	ASSSTVDPNEQF
TRBJ2-5	many	TRBV7-9	ASSLGHLAGTSGYYQETQY
TRBJ2-1	NA	TRBV11-2	ASSLGLAGGAYNEQF
TRBJ1-1	NA	TRBV2	GLVEGKNTEAF
TRBJ1-2	many	TRBV4-1	ASSQEVARVVGYGYT
TRBJ2-7	NA	TRBV24-1	ATSDIAGGEQY
TRBJ2-6	NA	TRBV20-1	SASRTGSSSGANVLT
TRBJ2-7	many	TRBV18	ASSPPGWQGGDYEQY
TRBJ1-3	few	TRBV7-8	ASGLRHLIAGNTIY
TRBJ2-5	few	TRBV12-3/TRBV12-4	ASSPSSGEVETQY
TRBJ2-7	NA	TRBV24-1	ATSEQGQSYEQY
TRBJ2-1	few	TRBV20-1	SARGLAGGDNEQF
TRBJ1-1	many	TRBV11-2	ASSEGSNTEAF
TRBJ1-1	many	TRBV28	ASSLGDNRVKNTEAF
TRBJ2-1	many	TRBV20-1	SARDPATGNEQF
TRBJ1-4	NA	TRBV20-1	SARGDNRDEKLF
TRBJ1-1	many	TRBV30	AWSIDRGTEAF
TRBJ2-7	many	TRBV30	AWSAGDRIYEQY